One T cell receptor beta chain is described in this entry. Trimming at V came to 4 bases and at J to 5 bases, leaving 13 bases not matched to a gene. The germline gives CDR1 GTSNPN, CDR2 SVGIG (reference sequence). The CDR3 has 15 residues. Sequencing was performed with immunoSEQ multiplex PCR; in TCRdb, only in-frame clones are kept and a portion is missing. The sample yields 130,000 or so clones, about 85% seen once. The sample comes from a study of blood T cell repertoires in COVID-19. This sequence was found in a human donor with COVID-19, enrolled during active disease. The donor label of this sample is uncertain. The sample consisted of peripheral blood. The gene calls are TRBV30 and TRBJ1-2; 7 bases agree with TRBD1. Here the CDR3 DNA reads TGTGCCTGGACCCGAGAGGGGGCGCTTCGGTATGGCTACACCTTC. Protein: CAWTREGALRYGYTF.